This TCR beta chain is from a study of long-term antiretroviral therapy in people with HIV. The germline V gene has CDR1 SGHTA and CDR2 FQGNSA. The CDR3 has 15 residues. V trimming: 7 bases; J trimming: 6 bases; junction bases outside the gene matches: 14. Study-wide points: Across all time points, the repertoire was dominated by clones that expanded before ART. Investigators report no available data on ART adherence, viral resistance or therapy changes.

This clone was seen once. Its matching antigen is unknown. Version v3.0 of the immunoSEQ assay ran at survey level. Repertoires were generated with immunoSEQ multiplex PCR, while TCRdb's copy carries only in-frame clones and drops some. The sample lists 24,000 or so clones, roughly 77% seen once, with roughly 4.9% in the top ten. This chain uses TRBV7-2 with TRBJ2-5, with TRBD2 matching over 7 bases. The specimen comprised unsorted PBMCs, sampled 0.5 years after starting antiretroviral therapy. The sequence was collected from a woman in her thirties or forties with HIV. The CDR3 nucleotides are TGTGCCAGCATCCCGACTGGGGGGGGAGTACAGACCCAGTACTTC. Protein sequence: CASIPTGGGVQTQYF.